A selection of T cell receptor beta chains follows, all from one sample in a study of identical twins. TCRdb processed the 5' RACE reads anew with MiXCR; each CDR3 protein has one entry. The data show approximately 410,000 distinct CDR3 sequences, approximately 17% seen once. The specimen sequenced was naive T cells sorted from blood. The receptors shown here come from a man in his fifties or sixties in good health. CDR3s include the opening cysteine and the closing phenylalanine or tryptophan.

v_call: TRBV20-1; j_call: TRBJ2-7; cdr3_aa: CSARYPSYEQYF
v_call: TRBV2; j_call: TRBJ2-6; cdr3_aa: CASSKLRGDSGANVLTF
v_call: TRBV20-1; j_call: TRBJ2-1; cdr3_aa: CSAGATSGDYNEQFF
v_call: TRBV5-6; j_call: TRBJ2-1; cdr3_aa: CASSLRVTSSYNEQFF
v_call: TRBV15; j_call: TRBJ2-3; cdr3_aa: CATSRDYRTTITDTQYF
v_call: TRBV11-2; j_call: TRBJ1-6; cdr3_aa: CASSLLNGPSPLHF
v_call: TRBV11-2; j_call: TRBJ1-1; cdr3_aa: CASSLGRRNTEAFF
v_call: TRBV6-1; j_call: TRBJ2-3; cdr3_aa: CASSSGTGVRDTQYF
v_call: TRBV25-1; j_call: TRBJ1-4; cdr3_aa: CASSGDRGKLFF
v_call: TRBV7-9; j_call: TRBJ1-6; cdr3_aa: CASSLGAMGRISPLHF